These T cell receptor beta chains were read from a single sample in a study of shared clonotypes between healthy human individuals. Libraries were prepared by immunoSEQ multiplex PCR; TCRdb keeps only in-frame clonotypes and omits some of them. The profile covers more than 2 million clones, with about 94% appearing a single time and around 1.8% taken by the ten largest. The sample comprised naive CD8+ T cells from PBMCs. The receptors stem from a man aged 18 to 29 in good health. Some clones in this sample may be carry-over from other donors' samples. CDR3s include the opening cysteine and the closing phenylalanine or tryptophan. Fields, in order: clone size, J gene, D gene, V gene, CDR3 DNA, CDR3 protein. A D gene is named only where the DNA matches it firmly. Size is stated for part of the rows, as once, few or many counts, or as a class when the clone is expanded.

size: -
J: TRBJ1-2
D: -
V: TRBV4-1
DNA: TGCGCCAGCAGCCAAGAAATACAGGGAGGCTACACCTTC
CDR3: CASSQEIQGGYTF

size: -
J: TRBJ1-5
D: -
V: TRBV19
DNA: TGTGCCAGTGGGTGGATCAGGGTAAGGCAGCCCCAGCATTTT
CDR3: CASGWIRVRQPQHF

size: -
J: TRBJ1-3
D: -
V: TRBV28
DNA: TGTGCCAGCGGGCAGGGCTCTGGAAACACCATATATTTT
CDR3: CASGQGSGNTIYF

size: -
J: TRBJ2-1
D: TRBD1
V: TRBV6-5
DNA: TGTGCCAGCAGCGACAGGGGTTTGGGAAATGAGCAGTTCTTC
CDR3: CASSDRGLGNEQFF

size: -
J: TRBJ1-2
D: -
V: TRBV4-1
DNA: TGCGCCAGCAGCCAAGGCACAGGGATTCGAGATGGCTACACCTTC
CDR3: CASSQGTGIRDGYTF

size: once
J: TRBJ2-1
D: -
V: TRBV13
DNA: TGTGCCAGCAGCTTAGGGCTAAGCTATGAGCAGTTCTTC
CDR3: CASSLGLSYEQFF

size: -
J: TRBJ2-2
D: TRBD2
V: TRBV7-9
DNA: TGTGCCAGCAGCTTAGCTGCTAGCGGGATTGACACCGGGGAGCTGTTTTTT
CDR3: CASSLAASGIDTGELFF

size: -
J: TRBJ1-2
D: -
V: TRBV7-9
DNA: TGTGCCGGCAAGTCCGACCTCGGCTACACCTTC
CDR3: CAGKSDLGYTF

size: -
J: TRBJ2-5
D: -
V: TRBV7-8
DNA: TGTGCCAGCAGCCCCGAACGGGGGGCAGGGGAGACCCAGTACTTC
CDR3: CASSPERGAGETQYF

size: -
J: TRBJ2-7
D: TRBD2
V: TRBV6-6
DNA: TGTGCCAGCAGTTACGGGGAGGGAAGCTCCTACGAGCAGTACTTC
CDR3: CASSYGEGSSYEQYF

size: -
J: TRBJ1-2
D: -
V: TRBV16
DNA: TGTGCCAGCAGCCTTTCGGGACCGCAGTATGGCTACACCTTC
CDR3: CASSLSGPQYGYTF

size: -
J: TRBJ1-2
D: -
V: TRBV29-1
DNA: TGCAGCGTTGAAGGTGGAGGGGAGGTTAGGTATGGCTACACCTTC
CDR3: CSVEGGGEVRYGYTF

size: once
J: TRBJ2-7
D: -
V: TRBV28
DNA: TGTGCCAGCAGTTCCGTCAGTTCCTACGAGCAGTACTTC
CDR3: CASSSVSSYEQYF

size: -
J: TRBJ2-7
D: -
V: TRBV6-6
DNA: TGTGCCAGCAGTTACTTCGGTGAAGCCGGCGAGCAGTACTTC
CDR3: CASSYFGEAGEQYF

size: -
J: TRBJ1-2
D: -
V: TRBV11-2
DNA: TGTGCCAGCAGACCAGGACCGAACCTCGACTATGGCTACACCTTC
CDR3: CASRPGPNLDYGYTF

size: -
J: TRBJ2-5
D: TRBD2
V: TRBV7-9
DNA: TGTGCCAGCAGCTTTCCTACGGGACTATTCCAAGAGACCCAGTACTTC
CDR3: CASSFPTGLFQETQYF

size: -
J: TRBJ1-5
D: -
V: TRBV6-5
DNA: TGTGCCAGCAGTGAACAGGGCCAGCCCCAGCATTTT
CDR3: CASSEQGQPQHF

size: -
J: TRBJ2-7
D: -
V: TRBV28
DNA: TGTGCCAGCAGTGACCCCGGGACCGCCCCGTCCGAGCAGTACTTC
CDR3: CASSDPGTAPSEQYF

size: -
J: TRBJ2-3
D: TRBD2
V: TRBV11-2
DNA: TGTGCCAGCCGGACTAGCGGAGTTCGGGACACAGATACGCAGTATTTT
CDR3: CASRTSGVRDTDTQYF

size: -
J: TRBJ2-7
D: TRBD1
V: TRBV7-9
DNA: TGTGCCAGCAGCTCCCGGACAGGTAGCTCCTACGAGCAGTACTTC
CDR3: CASSSRTGSSYEQYF

size: -
J: TRBJ1-1
D: TRBD1
V: TRBV28
DNA: TGTGCCAGCAGTTACAGGGGGCAGAACACTGAAGCTTTCTTT
CDR3: CASSYRGQNTEAFF

size: -
J: TRBJ2-7
D: -
V: TRBV5-1
DNA: TGCGCCAGCAGCTCCCGGGACCTGAGCTACGAGCAGTACTTC
CDR3: CASSSRDLSYEQYF

size: -
J: TRBJ2-7
D: -
V: TRBV6-5
DNA: TGTGCCAGCAGTCCAACAGGATACTCCTACGAGCAGTACTTC
CDR3: CASSPTGYSYEQYF

size: -
J: TRBJ2-7
D: TRBD2
V: TRBV5-1
DNA: TGCGCCAGCGCTATAGCGGGCAAACCCTACGAGCAGTACTTC
CDR3: CASAIAGKPYEQYF

size: -
J: TRBJ2-6
D: TRBD1
V: TRBV12-5
DNA: TGTGCTAGTGGTTCTCGGACAGGGAGGATTACCCATTCTGGGGCCAACGTCCTGACTTTC
CDR3: CASGSRTGRITHSGANVLTF

size: few
J: TRBJ1-2
D: -
V: TRBV28
DNA: TGTGCCAGCACCCCCGGTGAGACCTATGGCTACACCTTC
CDR3: CASTPGETYGYTF

size: -
J: TRBJ2-7
D: TRBD2
V: TRBV27
DNA: TGTGCCAGCAGTCCACAAGAGCGGGGCTACGAGCAGTACTTC
CDR3: CASSPQERGYEQYF

size: -
J: TRBJ1-2
D: -
V: TRBV6-5
DNA: TGTGCCAGCAGCCCCCAGGACCAAGCTAACTATGGCTACACCTTC
CDR3: CASSPQDQANYGYTF

size: -
J: TRBJ2-1
D: -
V: TRBV6-5
DNA: TGTGCCAGCAGTTATACGGACTACAATGAGCAGTTCTTC
CDR3: CASSYTDYNEQFF

size: -
J: TRBJ2-7
D: TRBD1
V: TRBV27
DNA: TGTGCCAGCAGTTCCTATACCCTACAGGGGAAAATGGGGGAGCAGTACTTC
CDR3: CASSSYTLQGKMGEQYF

size: -
J: TRBJ2-7
D: -
V: TRBV30
DNA: TGTGCCTGGACTAGCTCCTACGAGCAGTACTTC
CDR3: CAWTSSYEQYF

size: -
J: TRBJ2-7
D: -
V: TRBV5-6
DNA: TGTGCCAGCAGCTTGCAGGGGAACTACGAGCAGTACTTC
CDR3: CASSLQGNYEQYF

size: -
J: TRBJ1-5
D: TRBD1
V: TRBV6-1
DNA: TGTGCCAGCAGTGCCGGGACAGGGGTTAGCAATCAGCCCCAGCATTTT
CDR3: CASSAGTGVSNQPQHF

size: -
J: TRBJ1-5
D: -
V: TRBV10-1
DNA: TGCGCCAGCCCGGAATTGAGCAATCAGCCCCAGCATTTT
CDR3: CASPELSNQPQHF

size: -
J: TRBJ1-4
D: -
V: TRBV7-6
DNA: TGTGCCAGCAGCTTAGCTCCTTCCGGTGTCTCCTATGGTGAAAAACTGTTTTTT
CDR3: CASSLAPSGVSYGEKLFF

size: -
J: TRBJ2-1
D: TRBD2
V: TRBV10-3
DNA: TGTGCCATCAGTGACTTGTCGGGAGGGCGGGTCAATGAGCAGTTCTTC
CDR3: CAISDLSGGRVNEQFF

size: once
J: TRBJ1-6
D: -
V: TRBV5-4
DNA: TGTGCCAGCAGCCAGGAACGGGGTACTAATTCACCCCTCCACTTT
CDR3: CASSQERGTNSPLHF

size: -
J: TRBJ1-4
D: -
V: TRBV15
DNA: TGTGCCACCAGCAGAGAATACAGGGTGGGGGAAAAACTGTTTTTT
CDR3: CATSREYRVGEKLFF

size: -
J: TRBJ1-2
D: -
V: TRBV7-2
DNA: TGTGCCAGCAGCTCCCTGGGGGCAGGCTATGGCTACACCTTC
CDR3: CASSSLGAGYGYTF

size: -
J: TRBJ2-1
D: TRBD2
V: TRBV15
DNA: TGTGCCACCAGCGGCCGGGCGCGGGGGGGCAATGAGCAGTTCTTC
CDR3: CATSGRARGGNEQFF

size: -
J: TRBJ2-1
D: TRBD2
V: TRBV29-1
DNA: TGCAGCGTCCCGGGACTAGCCGTTAATGAGCAGTTCTTC
CDR3: CSVPGLAVNEQFF

size: -
J: TRBJ1-1
D: TRBD1
V: TRBV27
DNA: TGTGCCAGCAGTTTGGGACAGATGAACACTGAAGCTTTCTTT
CDR3: CASSLGQMNTEAFF

size: -
J: TRBJ2-3
D: TRBD2
V: TRBV27
DNA: TGTGCCAGCAGTCCCCGAGCGGGAAGCACAGATACGCAGTATTTT
CDR3: CASSPRAGSTDTQYF

size: -
J: TRBJ2-2
D: TRBD1
V: TRBV2
DNA: TGTGCCAGGGGACAGGGGCCCTTGGTCCCCGGGGAGCTGTTTTTT
CDR3: CARGQGPLVPGELFF

size: -
J: TRBJ2-1
D: -
V: TRBV7-2
DNA: TGTGCCAGCAGCTTAGCACGTCTTAGCGGTTTATACAATGAGCAGTTCTTC
CDR3: CASSLARLSGLYNEQFF